A single sample gave rise to the 5 T cell receptor beta chains below, sequenced in a study of graft-versus-host responses after intestinal transplantation. Sequencing used immunoSEQ multiplex PCR; TCRdb keeps in-frame clones, though not all of them. The data contain nearly 95,000 clones, 90% to 95% of them seen just once; the ten biggest clones take up about 2%. For these TCRs, the target antigens are not known. The source was unstimulated CD8+ T cells sorted from spleen or lymph node cells, collected before intestinal transplant. The receptor source for this set is a human donor who received an intestinal transplant.

Of note for this clone: The identical CDR3 is also encoded by other nucleotide sequences in the sample. CDR3 loop: CASSPRPNEVNTEAFF. CDR3 nucleotide sequence: TGTGCCAGCAGCCCCCGACCAAACGAGGTGAACACTGAAGCTTTCTTT. This chain connects TRBV5-5 to TRBJ1-1; D unclear. Germline loops: CDR1 SGHKS, CDR2 YYEKEE (reference sequence). V lost 4 bases, J lost 0 bases, and 16 bases lay in between. This CDR3 is 16 amino acids long.

This clone has a handful of counts. This chain uses TRBV10-2 with TRBJ2-1; 10 bases line up with TRBD1. The V gene's germline CDR1 is WSHSY and CDR2 SAAADI. The CDR3 covers 14 residues. Unmatched junction bases numbered 6, after V lost 8 bases and J lost 5 bases. The CDR3 nucleotides are TGCGCCAGCCAGAGTGGACAGGGGGACAATGAGCAGTTCTTC. Residues: CASQSGQGDNEQFF.

In the case of this clone: The same CDR3 is also encoded by other DNA sequences in this sample. The chain combines TRBV27 with TRBJ2-1; 8 bases are a match to TRBD2. The V gene's germline CDR1 is MNHEY and CDR2 SMNVEV (reference sequence). The V gene end was trimmed by 2 bases and the J gene end by 6 bases; junction bases not matched to a gene: 0. The CDR3 length is 13 residues. CDR3 sequence (DNA): TGTGCCAGCAGTTTAGCGGGGGGCAATGAGCAGTTCTTC. It yields the protein CASSLAGGNEQFF.

The gene calls are TRBV5-1 and TRBJ2-7, with 8 bases matching TRBD2. Losses at the gene ends were 0 bases for V and 2 bases for J; bases not matched to a gene: 7. Germline V gene sequence: CDR1 SGHRS, CDR2 YFSETQ. The CDR3 loop spans 16 amino acids. CDR3 residues: CASSLGYGRGTYEQYF. The CDR3 bases are TGCGCCAGCAGCTTGGGGTACGGGAGGGGCACCTACGAGCAGTACTTC.

This clone has more than one count but fewer than ten. This chain joins TRBV19 and TRBJ1-1, with a weak D call TRBD1 (6 bases). V was trimmed by 5 bases and J by 5 bases, leaving 15 bases between them. CDR3 length: 14 residues. Germline-derived CDR1 and CDR2 are LNHDA and SQIVND (reference sequence). CDR3 nucleotides: TGTGCCAGTAGTGGGGGCGAGAGTTGGACTGAAGCTTTCTTT. Residues: CASSGGESWTEAFF. Variable domain in full (rest from reference TRBV19 and TRBJ1-1): DGGITQSPKYLFRKEGQNVTLSCEQNLNHDAMYWYRQDPGQGLRLIYYSQIVNDFQKGDIAEGYSVSREKKESFPLTVTSAQKNPTAFYLCASSGGESWTEAFFGQGTRLTVV.